A few counts support the clone carrying this TCR beta chain. Researchers took RNA transcripts and amplified the TCR beta CDR3 regions from them. Carried out on the TCR CDR3, a first-round RT-PCR used the HTBI primer set. One entry per CDR3 protein results from TCRdb running MiXCR on the multiplex PCR reads. Here the sample spans fewer than 650,000 distinct CDR3 sequences, around 14% being singletons. Patients were excluded for uncontrolled infection, other autoimmune disease, pregnancy or lactation. This record comes from a study of T cells in Graves' hyperthyroidism and ophthalmopathy. Germline CDR1 MDHEN, CDR2 SYDVKM. This CDR3 region has 13 residues. Trimming pared 5 bases from V and 7 bases from J, leaving 9 bases between.

The sequencing sample was made of blood. This receptor was obtained from a woman aged 18-29 years with Graves' ophthalmopathy. This chain uses TRBV28 with TRBJ1-6, with D tentatively TRBD1 (6 bases). The CDR3 coding sequence is TGTGCCAGCAGTACAGGGAACAATTCACCCCTCCACTTT. It yields the protein CASSTGNNSPLHF. Combining the CDR3 with reference TRBV28 and TRBJ1-6 gives the whole variable domain DVKVTQSSRYLVKRTGEKVFLECVQDMDHENMFWYRQDPGLGLRLIYFSYDVKMKEKGDIPEGYSVSREKKERFSLILESASTNQTSMYLCASSTGNNSPLHFGNGTRLTVT.